This TCR beta chain was found in a study of T-cell reconstitution after alpha-beta-depleted transplantation in children. Whole-study results and caveats: It was newly produced T cells that mostly accounted for T-cell counts and diversity one year after transplant. Reported findings indicate that, about two months after transplant, alpha-beta T cells came from several hundred expanded clones, which were derived from non-depleted graft cells.

This clonotype was seen a handful of times. Its antigen remains unknown. During its preparation, the TCRbeta library received unique molecular identifiers. TCRdb reprocessed the PCR reads with MiXCR, giving one entry per CDR3 protein. The table shows some 200,000 distinct CDR3 sequences, with 7% to 9% occurring only once. Germline V lookup: CDR1 MNHNS, CDR2 SASEGT. Trimming cost V 3 bases and J 6 bases; bases outside gene matches: 5. This CDR3 has 15 residues. The source of this sequence is a male patient aged 2 to 10 who had a stem cell transplant for acute myeloid leukemia, so the T cells may come from the graft donor. The chain has TRBV6-1 and TRBJ1-5, with 10 bases fitting TRBD1. This sample comprised PBMCs, mostly from graft donor cells, obtained 360 days after TCRalphabeta/CD19-depleted stem cell transplant. As DNA, the CDR3 is TGTGCCAGCAGTGATGGGACAGGGGATTCTCAGCCCCAGCATTTT. Encoded protein: CASSDGTGDSQPQHF.